The 24 T cell receptor beta chains below were found in one sample sequenced in a study of blood T cell repertoires in COVID-19. Data came from immunoSEQ multiplex PCR; TCRdb stores just in-frame clones and leaves some out. The sample records 300,000 to 450,000 clones, over 75% being singletons. Sequenced input: peripheral blood. The receptors were sampled from a woman younger than 45 with COVID-19, enrolled during active disease.

The chain links TRBV10-2 to TRBJ2-4; TRBD2 agrees at 7 bases. From germline, CDR1 is WSHSY and CDR2 SAAADI. The CDR3 is 15 amino acids. Unmatched junction bases numbered 7, after V lost 0 bases and J lost 8 bases. The CDR3 protein is CASSESGRARDIQYF. The DNA for the CDR3 is TGCGCCAGCAGTGAGTCAGGGAGGGCTAGAGACATTCAGTACTTC.

The chain combines TRBV21-1 with TRBJ2-3; the table's D call, TRBD2, has no DNA check behind it. TRBV21-1 is a pseudogene locus. The CDR3 has 17 residues. The CDR3 spells CASSRRVSGTCTDTQYF. In nucleotides, the CDR3 is TGTGCCAGCAGCAGGCGAGTTAGCGGGACATGCACAGATACGCAGTATTTT.

This chain joins TRBV12-2 and TRBJ2-5; the table names TRBD1, a call not compared with the DNA. TRBV12-2 is flagged as a pseudogene. The CDR3 consists of 15 residues. CDR3 sequence reads: CASRFGTGGRETQYF. As DNA, the CDR3 is TGTGCAAGTCGCTTCGGGACAGGGGGTCGGGAGACCCAGTACTTC.

The DNA of the CDR3 is TGTGCCAGCAGTCGGACTAGCGGGCACTCCTACAATGAGCAGTTCTTC. Translation gives CASSRTSGHSYNEQFF. The chain couples TRBV6-2 or TRBV6-3 to TRBJ2-1, with 11 bases aligning to TRBD2. Per the germline V gene, CDR1 is MNHEY and CDR2 is SVGEGT. V shed 5 bases, J shed 0 bases, and the junction held 3 bases outside the gene matches. CDR3 length: 16 amino acids.

CDR3 DNA: TGTGCCACCAGTGATTTAGGGGGACAGGGGGCGAATGAGCAGTTCTTC. Its protein is CATSDLGGQGANEQFF. This chain joins TRBV24-1 and TRBJ2-1; 12 bases are a match to TRBD1. Germline loops: CDR1 KGHDR, CDR2 SFDVKD. This CDR3 contains 16 residues. After removal of 1 base from V and 7 bases from J, the junction contained 4 bases not matched to a gene.

The chain has TRBV10-3 and TRBJ1-1; D possibly corresponds to TRBD1 (6 bases). The V end lost 3 bases, the J end lost 5 bases, and 13 bases lay between the germline ends. This CDR3 is 14 amino acids long. The V gene's germline CDR1 is ENHRY and CDR2 SYGVKD. CDR3 nucleotide sequence: TGTGCCATCAGTGAAGGACAGCTACGAACTGAAGCTTTCTTT. Amino acid sequence: CAISEGQLRTEAFF.

This clone was detected a few times. The chain uses TRBV6-5 and TRBJ2-7; maybe TRBD1 (6 bases). The CDR3 sequence is 14 residues long. V was shortened by 5 bases and J by 3 bases, with 14 bases between the two germline ends. The V gene's germline CDR1 is MNHEY and CDR2 SVGAGI. The CDR3 region has the DNA TGTGCCAGCAGTCCAGGACAGTTGGGCTACGAGCAGTACTTC. It yields the protein CASSPGQLGYEQYF.

This sequence joins TRBV28 and TRBJ2-2; the D gene is possibly TRBD1 (5 bases). V gave up 9 bases and J gave up 1 base, with 9 bases separating them. This CDR3 region has 13 residues. Germline CDR1 is MDHEN and CDR2 is SYDVKM. The CDR3 protein is CASLDRNTGELFF. CDR3 DNA sequence: TGTGCCAGTCTTGACAGGAACACCGGGGAGCTGTTTTTT.

The V and J genes are TRBV5-6 and TRBJ1-5; D perhaps matches TRBD1 (6 bases). From germline, CDR1 is SGHDT and CDR2 YYEEEE. Trimming shortened V by 6 bases and J by 1 base, and 23 bases separated the two germline ends. The length of the CDR3 is 18 residues. CDR3 loop: CASIGGAGNLKSNQPQHF. The CDR3 nucleotides are TGTGCCAGCATCGGGGGGGCAGGCAACTTAAAGAGCAATCAGCCCCAGCATTTT.

The rearrangement links TRBV6-2 or TRBV6-3 to TRBJ2-3; TRBD2 matches 7 bases. CDR1 is MNHEY and CDR2 is SVGEGT in the germline V gene. The CDR3 sequence is 15 residues long. Trimming removed 5 bases from V and 3 bases from J; junction bases left unmatched: 8. This CDR3 is CASSLLREWTDTQYF. Written as DNA, the CDR3 is TGTGCCAGCAGTCTACTGCGGGAGTGGACAGATACGCAGTATTTT.

The count of this clone is one. The V call is TRBV12-3 or TRBV12-4, the J call TRBJ2-1; TRBD1 matches 10 bases. V trimming: 6 bases; J trimming: 8 bases; junction bases outside the gene matches: 1. This CDR3 region has 12 residues. CDR3 coding DNA: TGTGCCAGCAGGGACAGGGGGGATGAGCAGTTCTTC. Its protein product is CASRDRGDEQFF.

The chain joins TRBV27 to TRBJ2-3; TRBD2 aligns across 7 bases. V lost 3 bases and J lost 2; bases outside the gene matches: 2. The CDR3 contains 14 residues. Germline loops: CDR1 MNHEY, CDR2 SMNVEV (reference sequence). CDR3 bases: TGTGCCAGCAGTTTGGGAGGGACCACAGATACGCAGTATTTT. It codes for CASSLGGTTDTQYF.

V is TRBV27 and J is TRBJ2-6; D remains ambiguous. Germline V gene lookup returns CDR1 MNHEY and CDR2 SMNVEV (reference sequence). CDR3 size: 15 residues. Trimming stripped 5 bases from V and 0 bases from J, with 8 bases between. The CDR3: CASSTPSSGANVLTF. Written as DNA, the CDR3 is TGTGCCAGCAGTACCCCGAGCTCTGGGGCCAACGTCCTGACTTTC.

For the CDR3, the DNA is TGTGCCAGCAGTTTCCCTTCCACAGGGGCGAGCGGCTACACCTTC. Translated: CASSFPSTGASGYTF. The chain combines TRBV28 with TRBJ1-2; 7 nucleotides line up with TRBD1. Per the germline V gene, CDR1 is MDHEN and CDR2 is SYDVKM. The CDR3 consists of 15 residues. J was trimmed by 8 bases and V by 3 bases; bases with no gene match: 12.

The chain uses TRBV5-1 and TRBJ1-4, with a tentative D call TRBD1 (6 bases). The CDR3 has 15 amino acids. Trimming took 4 bases from V and 4 from J, leaving 14 bases between them. Per the germline V gene, CDR1 is SGHRS and CDR2 is YFSETQ. The CDR3 region has the DNA TGCGCCAGCAGCGGCACAGGGTTGGGTAATGAAAAACTGTTTTTT. It translates to CASSGTGLGNEKLFF.

The chain joins TRBV19 to TRBJ1-2; 9 nucleotides line up with TRBD1. CDR3 length: 14 residues. V lost 6 bases and J lost 4; bases outside the gene matches: 6. In germline, CDR1 is LNHDA, CDR2 SQIVND (reference sequence). This CDR3 is CASSPGTGIYGYTF. The CDR3 DNA reads TGTGCCAGTAGCCCCGGGACAGGGATCTATGGCTACACCTTC.

The rearrangement uses TRBV20-1 and TRBJ2-7; 9 nucleotides align to TRBD2. Trimming took 3 bases from V and 4 from J; bases not matched to a gene: 7. CDR1 is DFQATT and CDR2 is SNEGSKA in the germline V gene (reference sequence). CDR3 length equals 14 residues. CDR3 coding DNA: TGCAGTGCTAGTGATGCGGGAGGGCCTTACGAGCAGTACTTC. Its translation: CSASDAGGPYEQYF.

The table lists this clone with a count of one. Other DNA sequences in this sample translate to the same CDR3. V gene TRBV5-1 combines with J gene TRBJ2-1, with 8 bases lining up with TRBD1. Germline V gives CDR1 SGHRS, CDR2 YFSETQ. The V and J ends lost 0 bases and 1 base, in that order; junction bases with no gene match: 0. The CDR3 runs 15 residues. The CDR3 DNA reads TGCGCCAGCAGCTTGGGACAGGGGTCCTACAATGAGCAGTTCTTC. It specifies CASSLGQGSYNEQFF.

The chain employs TRBV19 and TRBJ1-5; D is perhaps TRBD1 (5 bases). Trimming pared 1 base from V and 7 bases from J, leaving 11 bases between. CDR3 size: 14 residues. CDR1 is LNHDA, CDR2 SQIVND, per germline (reference sequence). The CDR3 loop is CASSIGAGSQPQHF. CDR3 bases: TGTGCCAGTAGTATAGGGGCAGGGTCCCAGCCCCAGCATTTT.

CDR3 region: CAWRASPVETQYF. The DNA for the CDR3 is TGTGCCTGGAGGGCTAGCCCAGTCGAGACCCAGTACTTC. The chain has TRBV30 and TRBJ2-5, with D possibly matching TRBD2 (5 bases). This CDR3 has 13 amino acids. From germline, CDR1 is GTSNPN and CDR2 SVGIG (reference sequence). Trimming cost V 3 bases and J 5 bases, with 13 bases left between them.

The CDR3 nucleotides are TGTGCCAGCAGTAGCCGGGAGGGCCTCGCAGATACGCAGTATTTT. Its protein is CASSSREGLADTQYF. The V and J genes are TRBV6-5 and TRBJ2-3, with 8 positions matching TRBD2. Germline V gene lookup returns CDR1 MNHEY and CDR2 SVGAGI. V lost 5 bases to trimming and J lost 4 bases; unmatched junction nucleotides: 8. The CDR3 has 15 amino acids.

This chain uses TRBV28 with TRBJ2-2; maybe TRBD2 (6 bases). This CDR3 is 16 amino acids long. Germline V gene data show CDR1 as MDHEN and CDR2 as SYDVKM. Trimming removed 1 base at V and 6 bases at J, with 15 bases between. The DNA of the CDR3 is TGTGCCAGCAGTTTATATAGGCGGGATTCGCCCGGGGAGCTGTTTTTT. Its protein is CASSLYRRDSPGELFF. Full variable domain (outside the CDR3, taken from reference TRBV28 and TRBJ2-2): DVKVTQSSRYLVKRTGEKVFLECVQDMDHENMFWYRQDPGLGLRLIYFSYDVKMKEKGDIPEGYSVSREKKERFSLILESASTNQTSMYLCASSLYRRDSPGELFFGEGSRLTVL.

J is TRBJ1-1 and V is TRBV7-9; D is ambiguous. CDR1 and CDR2 from the germline V gene are SEHNR and FQNEAQ (reference sequence). This CDR3 spans 12 amino acids. V lost 5 bases and J lost 3, with 7 bases in between. The CDR3 here is CASSPRDTEAFF. The CDR3 nucleotides read TGTGCCAGCAGCCCTCGGGACACTGAAGCTTTCTTT. Using reference TRBV7-9 and TRBJ1-1 for the parts outside the CDR3, the full variable domain is DTGVSQNPRHKITKRGQNVTFRCDPISEHNRLYWYRQTLGQGPEFLTYFQNEAQLEKSRLLSDRFSAERPKGSFSTLEIQRTEQGDSAMYLCASSPRDTEAFFGQGTRLTVV.

V usage is TRBV3-1 (or the pseudogene TRBV3-2) and J usage is TRBJ2-1, with 11 bases aligning to TRBD2. J gave up 7 bases and V 3 bases, and 11 bases lay outside the gene matches. From germline, CDR1 is LGHDT and CDR2 YNNKEL (reference sequence). The CDR3 totals 17 residues. In DNA form, the CDR3 reads TGTGCCAGCAGCCATACTGCCACTAGCGGGAGACGGAATGAGCAGTTCTTC. Its translation: CASSHTATSGRRNEQFF.